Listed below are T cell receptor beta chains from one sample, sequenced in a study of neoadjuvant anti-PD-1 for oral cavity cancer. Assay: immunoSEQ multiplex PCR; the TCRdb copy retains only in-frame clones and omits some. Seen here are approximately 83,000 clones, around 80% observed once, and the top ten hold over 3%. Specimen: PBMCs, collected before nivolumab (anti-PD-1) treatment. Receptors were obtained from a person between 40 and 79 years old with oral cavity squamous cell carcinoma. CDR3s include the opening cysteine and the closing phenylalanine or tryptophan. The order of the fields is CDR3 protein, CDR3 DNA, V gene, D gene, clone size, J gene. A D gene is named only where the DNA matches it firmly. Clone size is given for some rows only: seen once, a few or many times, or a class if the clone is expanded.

CASSSSGRGSYEQYF,TGTGCCAGCAGTTCGAGCGGGAGGGGCTCCTACGAGCAGTACTTC,TRBV6-5,TRBD2,NA,TRBJ2-7
CASSLQGASEQYF,TGTGCCAGCAGTCTACAGGGGGCGAGTGAGCAGTACTTC,TRBV25-1,TRBD1,NA,TRBJ2-7
CATSRGLAGGGSTDTQYF,TGTGCCACCAGCCGGGGACTAGCGGGAGGAGGTAGCACAGATACGCAGTATTTT,TRBV15,TRBD2,NA,TRBJ2-3
CASSVDSNTGELFF,TGTGCCAGCAGCGTAGATTCGAACACCGGGGAGCTGTTTTTT,TRBV9,NA,NA,TRBJ2-2
CSGGTGGYNEQFF,TGCAGCGGGGGGACAGGGGGATACAATGAGCAGTTCTTC,TRBV29-1,TRBD1,NA,TRBJ2-1
CAPGEFRTGELFF,TGTGCCCCGGGAGAGTTTCGAACCGGGGAGCTGTTTTTT,TRBV2,NA,NA,TRBJ2-2
CASSPPGLNNEQFF,TGTGCCAGCAGTCCTCCGGGACTCAACAATGAGCAGTTCTTC,TRBV13,NA,NA,TRBJ2-1
CASSPSVGDNTQYF,TGTGCCAGCAGCCCCAGTGTGGGAGACAATACGCAGTATTTT,TRBV9,NA,NA,TRBJ2-3
CASSPDRENTGELFF,TGCGCCAGCAGCCCAGACAGGGAGAACACCGGGGAGCTGTTTTTT,TRBV5-1,TRBD1,NA,TRBJ2-2
CAISTGGRSDEQFF,TGTGCCATCAGCACAGGGGGCAGGTCCGATGAGCAGTTCTTC,TRBV10-3,TRBD1,NA,TRBJ2-1
CSASTGTSSVVQYF,TGCAGCGCCAGTACCGGGACTAGCAGCGTTGTGCAGTATTTT,TRBV29-1,TRBD2,NA,TRBJ2-3
CASSPITDREAFF,TGTGCCAGCAGCCCTATCACCGACAGGGAAGCTTTCTTT,TRBV28,NA,once,TRBJ1-1
CSVLRDRSYNEQFF,TGCAGCGTCCTACGGGACAGGTCCTACAATGAGCAGTTCTTC,TRBV29-1,TRBD1,NA,TRBJ2-1
CASSATGLAVDTQYF,TGTGCCAGCAGTGCTACCGGATTAGCGGTCGATACGCAGTATTTT,TRBV6-1,NA,NA,TRBJ2-3
CASRMRTGASYEQYF,TGTGCCAGCAGGATGCGGACAGGGGCCTCCTACGAGCAGTACTTC,TRBV6-5,TRBD1,NA,TRBJ2-7
CASSFTQGSGYTF,TGTGCCAGCAGCTTCACACAGGGAAGTGGCTACACCTTC,TRBV7-9,NA,NA,TRBJ1-2
CASSVWLAGYNEQFF,TGTGCCAGCAGTGTATGGCTAGCGGGGTACAATGAGCAGTTCTTC,TRBV6-1,TRBD2,NA,TRBJ2-1
CASRTGTGNDEQYF,TGTGCCAGCAGAACCGGGACAGGTAATGACGAGCAGTACTTC,TRBV2,TRBD1,NA,TRBJ2-7
CASRKTSGSDTDTQYF,TGTGCCAGCAGGAAAACTAGCGGGAGTGACACAGATACGCAGTATTTT,TRBV2,TRBD2,NA,TRBJ2-3
CASSLTGDTYNEQFF,TGTGCCAGCAGCTTAACGGGTGACACCTACAATGAGCAGTTCTTC,TRBV7-3,NA,NA,TRBJ2-1
CASSLGTGLNQPQHF,TGTGCCAGCAGCCTAGGGACAGGGCTTAATCAGCCCCAGCATTTT,TRBV7-2,TRBD1,many,TRBJ1-5
CASSFPPTGTDTEAFF,TGTGCCAGCAGTTTCCCCCCGACAGGGACAGACACTGAAGCTTTCTTT,TRBV28,TRBD1,NA,TRBJ1-1
CASSEGAGGTAKNIQYF,TGTGCCAGCAGTGAGGGGGCGGGAGGGACGGCCAAAAACATTCAGTACTTC,TRBV2,TRBD2,NA,TRBJ2-4
CASSTGNVAEAFF,TGTGCCAGTAGTACGGGGAACGTAGCTGAAGCTTTCTTT,TRBV19,NA,few,TRBJ1-1
CASKLAVYYNEQFF,TGTGCCAGCAAGCTAGCGGTATACTACAATGAGCAGTTCTTC,TRBV7-2,TRBD2,NA,TRBJ2-1
CASSAGLAGKETQYF,TGTGCCAGCAGTGCGGGACTAGCGGGGAAAGAGACCCAGTACTTC,TRBV27,TRBD2,NA,TRBJ2-5
CSVADRANYEQYF,TGCAGCGTCGCGGACAGGGCCAACTACGAGCAGTACTTC,TRBV29-1,TRBD1,NA,TRBJ2-7
CASSPPAGYEQYF,TGTGCCAGCAGCCCACCGGCGGGGTACGAGCAGTACTTC,TRBV7-8,NA,NA,TRBJ2-7
CASSPEAGGFRNTEAFF,TGCGCCAGCAGCCCCGAGGCAGGGGGGTTTCGGAACACTGAAGCTTTCTTT,TRBV5-1,TRBD1,NA,TRBJ1-1
CASRPRGTPEMETQYF,TGTGCAAGTCGTCCCCGGGGGACCCCAGAGATGGAGACCCAGTACTTC,TRBV12-2,NA,NA,TRBJ2-5
CASSSSPGLAGGETQYF,TGCGCCAGCAGCTCCTCCCCTGGACTAGCGGGAGGGGAGACCCAGTACTTC,TRBV5-1,TRBD2,NA,TRBJ2-5